Listed here are 15 T cell receptor beta chains from one sample, sequenced in a study of blood T cells in healthy people across ages. PCR was performed a second time for roughly 7 to 11 cycles using a sample-barcoded 5' primer and a J-beta primer mix. TCRdb re-called the 5' RACE reads through MiXCR, storing one row per CDR3 protein. Of over a million distinct CDR3 sequences in the sample, roughly 43% were seen once. Sequencing used blood. Receptor source: a woman under 30 in good health.

The chain combines TRBV5-1 with TRBJ2-7, with TRBD1 matching 9 bases. TRBJ2-5 matches the DNA end more closely, so the J call is doubtful. This CDR3 is 15 amino acids long. Germline V gene sequence: CDR1 SGHRS, CDR2 YFSETQ. CDR3 sequence: CASSLEGTGKETQYF. CDR3 nucleotide sequence: TGCGCCAGCAGCTTGGAAGGGACAGGGAAAGAGACCCAGTACTTC.

The chain couples TRBV4-3 to TRBJ2-1; 12 nucleotides agree with TRBD2. This CDR3 spans 17 amino acids. CDR1 and CDR2 from the germline V gene are LGHNA and YSLEER. The junction had 7 bases not matched to a gene; V was cut back by 0 bases and J by 7 bases. The CDR3 spells CASSQELAGGFVNEQFF. In nucleotides, the CDR3 is TGCGCCAGCAGCCAAGAACTAGCGGGGGGATTCGTAAATGAGCAGTTCTTC.

A word on this clonotype: A much larger clone lies one base from this, so it may be a read error. This chain's CDR3 is CASSLGHGNNSGYTF. Written as DNA, the CDR3 is TGTGCCAGCAGCTTAGGGCACGGTAATAACTCTGGCTACACCTTC. The chain is built from TRBV11-1 and TRBJ1-2, with no clear D. The CDR3 totals 15 residues. Germline V gives CDR1 SGHAT, CDR2 FQDESV (reference sequence).

This clonotype occurred a few times. This CDR3 reads CSAPPSGFDEQFF. CDR3 in DNA: TGCAGTGCACCCCCTAGCGGGTTTGATGAGCAGTTCTTC. The gene calls are TRBV20-1 and TRBJ2-1; 8 bases line up with TRBD2. This CDR3 spans 13 amino acids. Trimming took 6 bases from V and 8 from J; bases not matched to a gene: 9. CDR1 DFQATT and CDR2 SNEGSKA come from the germline V gene (reference sequence).

The gene calls are TRBV24-1 and TRBJ1-1, with 9 nucleotides matching TRBD1. Per the germline V gene, CDR1 is KGHDR and CDR2 is SFDVKD. J was trimmed by 8 bases and V by 7 bases; bases with no gene match: 7. CDR3 size: 13 residues. CDR3 protein: CATRPTGGEEAFF. The CDR3 nucleotides are TGTGCCACCAGACCTACAGGGGGCGAGGAAGCTTTCTTT.

This chain's CDR3 is CASRNGQGYNEQFF. CDR3 in DNA: TGTGCCAGCCGAAACGGACAGGGGTACAATGAGCAGTTCTTC. V is TRBV27 and J is TRBJ2-1, with TRBD1 identical over 9 bases. The CDR3 contains 14 residues. CDR1 is MNHEY and CDR2 is SMNVEV in the germline V gene (reference sequence). V gave up 8 bases and J gave up 4 bases; unmatched junction bases: 6.

This clonotype was detected only once. The CDR3 nucleotides are TGCAGTGCTAGCGGGAGGGTAATCAATGAGCAGTACTTC. The encoded protein is CSASGRVINEQYF. The rearrangement links TRBV20-1 to TRBJ2-5, with 8 positions matching TRBD2. Unmatched junction bases numbered 11, after V lost 3 bases and J lost 11 bases. The length of the CDR3 is 13 residues. Germline V gives CDR1 DFQATT, CDR2 SNEGSKA (reference sequence).

The CDR3 DNA is TGCAGCGTTACTCCGGGACAGGGGGCCTCTTATGGCTACACCTTC. Encoded protein: CSVTPGQGASYGYTF. V usage is TRBV29-1 and J usage is TRBJ1-2, with 12 bases that match TRBD1. V lost 5 bases to trimming and J lost 5 bases; unmatched junction nucleotides: 9. Germline values: CDR1 SQVTM, CDR2 ANQGSEA. The CDR3 length is 15 residues.

This clonotype appeared many times. The chain links TRBV12-3 or TRBV12-4 to TRBJ2-7; tentative D call: TRBD2 (7 bases). The CDR3 has 18 amino acids. V was trimmed by 1 base and J by 0 bases, leaving 19 bases between them. This chain's CDR3 is CASSLGGGLKRSSYEQYF. DNA of the CDR3: TGTGCCAGCAGTTTAGGCGGGGGCCTTAAAAGAAGCTCCTACGAGCAGTACTTC.

The J gene is TRBJ2-2, the V gene TRBV7-2, with no clear D. V gave up 2 bases and J gave up 6 bases, with 10 bases separating them. The CDR3 is 14 amino acids. Germline V lookup: CDR1 SGHTA, CDR2 FQGNSA. CDR3 DNA sequence: TGTGCCAGCAGCTTATCGGGTGTCGCCGGGGAGCTGTTTTTT. Its translation is CASSLSGVAGELFF.

The CDR3, as DNA: TGCGCCAGCAGCCACCCACTTAGGAGCGGGGGGGGCAATGAGCAGTTCTTC. Residues: CASSHPLRSGGGNEQFF. This chain connects TRBV4-1 to TRBJ2-1, with 10 bases aligning to TRBD2. The ends lost 3 bases at V and 6 bases at J; junction bases unmatched: 11. Germline V CDR1 and CDR2: MGHRA, YSYEKL. The CDR3 totals 17 residues.

The chain's CDR3 is CSARPREYNSNQPQHF. In DNA, the CDR3 is TGCAGTGCTAGGCCGCGGGAGTACAACAGCAATCAGCCCCAGCATTTT. This chain connects TRBV20-1 to TRBJ1-5; D is ambiguous. V lost 3 bases and J lost 1, with 16 bases in between. Germline V lookup: CDR1 DFQATT, CDR2 SNEGSKA (reference sequence). The CDR3 extends over 16 amino acids.

The V gene is TRBV11-2, the J gene TRBJ2-1; 14 bases match TRBD2. Looked up from germline, CDR1 is SGHAT and CDR2 is FQNNGV. This CDR3 spans 16 amino acids. Unmatched junction bases numbered 3, after V lost 2 bases and J lost 6 bases. The CDR3, as DNA: TGTGCCAGCAGCTTATGGACTAGCGGGGGGTTCAATGAGCAGTTCTTC. Amino acid sequence: CASSLWTSGGFNEQFF.

The J gene is TRBJ1-2, the V gene TRBV6-1, with 7 bases matching TRBD1. This CDR3 spans 13 amino acids. J gave up 6 bases and V 5 bases, and 6 bases lay outside the gene matches. From germline, CDR1 is MNHNS and CDR2 SASEGT. CDR3 sequence: CASSSQTGNGYTF. DNA for the CDR3: TGTGCCAGCAGTTCGCAGACAGGGAATGGCTACACCTTC.

This clonotype was found once. The chain has TRBV12-3 or TRBV12-4 and TRBJ2-1, with D possibly matching TRBD2 (5 bases). V gave up 7 bases and J gave up 7 bases, with 8 bases separating them. The CDR3 runs to 11 residues. The CDR3, as DNA: TGTGCCAGCAAAAAGCGGAATGAGCAGTTCTTC. Its translation: CASKKRNEQFF.